A single sample gave rise to the 25 T cell receptor beta chains below, sequenced in a study of beta chain features in type 1 diabetes. The isolated RNA, all of it, was reverse transcribed, so expressed TCRB transcripts were what got sequenced. Clones were read by immunoSEQ multiplex PCR, and TCRdb kept only the in-frame ones, dropping some. This sample yields more than 150,000 clones, of which about 13% are seen a single time; 0.62% belongs to the top ten. Material for sequencing was central memory CD4+ T cells from blood. The receptors were sampled from a woman under 30 in good health.

This clone appeared a few times. The CDR3 loop is CASSRLQLNQPQHF. DNA of the CDR3: TGTGCCAGCAGCCGGCTACAGCTCAATCAGCCCCAGCATTTT. The V gene is TRBV7-2, the J gene TRBJ1-5; no firm D call. The germline CDR1 and CDR2 sequences are SGHTA and FQGNSA. The CDR3 has 14 amino acids. V dropped 5 bases and J dropped 3 bases, with 11 bases sitting between them.

The J gene is TRBJ1-2, the V gene TRBV9; TRBD1 agrees at 8 bases. Germline-derived CDR1 and CDR2 are SGDLS and YYNGEE. The CDR3 is made up of 14 amino acids. Trimming cost V 3 bases and J 6 bases; bases outside gene matches: 7. Here the CDR3 DNA reads TGTGCCAGCAGCGCCGAGACAGGGGCCGATGGCTACACCTTC. Translating gives CASSAETGADGYTF.

The chain combines TRBV10-3 with TRBJ2-7, with 8 bases aligning to TRBD2. V gave up 2 bases and J gave up 1 base; unmatched junction bases: 7. CDR3 length: 16 amino acids. From germline, CDR1 is ENHRY and CDR2 SYGVKD. This chain's CDR3 is CAISEKSGSGSYEQYF. The DNA of the CDR3 is TGTGCCATCAGTGAGAAGAGCGGGAGTGGGTCCTACGAGCAGTACTTC.

This chain connects TRBV5-6 to TRBJ1-1; D is perhaps TRBD1 (5 bases). Germline-derived CDR1 and CDR2 are SGHDT and YYEEEE. The CDR3 spans 15 residues. The V end was cut by 1 base, the J end by 1 base, with 11 bases between. The CDR3 DNA reads TGTGCCAGCAGCTTGCCTGGACAAGCGAACACTGAAGCTTTCTTT. It codes for CASSLPGQANTEAFF.

This clone was found many times. The rearrangement uses TRBV7-9 and TRBJ2-2; 8 bases fit TRBD2. The CDR3 has 15 amino acids. Germline V gene data show CDR1 as SEHNR and CDR2 as FQNEAQ (reference sequence). V shed 5 bases, J shed 7 bases, and the junction held 9 bases outside the gene matches. CDR3 loop: CASSRERERGGELFF. The CDR3 DNA reads TGTGCCAGCAGCCGGGAGCGGGAGCGTGGCGGGGAGCTGTTTTTT.

The J gene is TRBJ2-3, the V gene TRBV7-6; D possibly corresponds to TRBD1 (5 bases). The CDR3 loop spans 16 amino acids. CDR1 is SGHVS, CDR2 FNYEAQ, per germline. Trimming took 2 bases from V and 0 from J, leaving 12 bases between them. CDR3 amino acids: CASSLQTASSTDTQYF. Written as DNA, the CDR3 is TGTGCCAGCAGCTTACAGACAGCCTCTAGCACAGATACGCAGTATTTT.

V gene TRBV6-1 combines with J gene TRBJ2-7, with D unclear. Per the germline V gene, CDR1 is MNHNS and CDR2 is SASEGT. With 8 bases removed from V and 2 bases from J, the gap between germline ends came to 10 bases. The CDR3 contains 12 residues. The CDR3 bases are TGTGCCAGCGAGGAGACCGCCTACGAGCAGTACTTC. This gives the protein CASEETAYEQYF.

J is TRBJ1-3 and V is TRBV29-1; TRBD1 agrees at 8 bases. This CDR3 is built from 16 residues. Looked up from germline, CDR1 is SQVTM and CDR2 is ANQGSEA. V shed 2 bases, J shed 0 bases, and the junction held 6 bases outside the gene matches. The CDR3 reads CSVEPRTGSSGNTIYF. CDR3 coding DNA: TGCAGCGTTGAACCTCGGACAGGGTCCTCTGGAAACACCATATATTTT.

This clone occurred a few times. The rearrangement uses TRBV5-1 and TRBJ2-7; 10 bases are a match to TRBD2. Per germline, CDR1 SGHRS and CDR2 YFSETQ. Unmatched junction bases numbered 17, after V lost 3 bases and J lost 5 bases. The CDR3 spans 18 residues. Written as DNA, the CDR3 is TGCGCCAGCAGCTCCTCAACTAGCGGGACGCAGAATTCCCACGAGCAGTACTTC. Translation gives CASSSSTSGTQNSHEQYF. Complete variable domain (other parts from reference TRBV5-1 and TRBJ2-7): KAGVTQTPRYLIKTRGQQVTLSCSPISGHRSVSWYQQTPGQGLQFLFEYFSETQRNKGNFPGRFSGRQFSNSRSEMNVSTLELGDSALYLCASSSSTSGTQNSHEQYFGPGTRLTVT.

This clone showed up just a few times. The V and J genes are TRBV18 and TRBJ2-1, with TRBD2 identical over 14 bases. The CDR3 runs to 20 residues. From germline, CDR1 is KGHSH and CDR2 LQKENI. V was clipped by 2 bases and J by 9 bases; unmatched bases: 18. CDR3 sequence: CASSPSRTSGRTRRWTEQFF. Here the CDR3 DNA reads TGTGCCAGCTCACCAAGTCGGACTAGCGGGAGGACCCGACGATGGACTGAGCAGTTCTTC.

The chain combines TRBV7-2 with TRBJ2-1; 12 nucleotides match TRBD2. The germline V gene encodes CDR1 SGHTA and CDR2 FQGNSA. The CDR3 spans 17 residues. Trimming at V came to 4 bases and at J to 8 bases, leaving 12 bases not matched to a gene. CDR3 in amino acids: CASSSTRLAGVSDEQFF. The DNA for the CDR3 is TGTGCCAGCAGCTCTACACGACTAGCGGGAGTGTCGGATGAGCAGTTCTTC. Combining the CDR3 with reference TRBV7-2 and TRBJ2-1 gives the whole variable domain GAGVSQSPSNKVTEKGKDVELRCDPISGHTALYWYRQSLGQGLEFLIYFQGNSAPDKSGLPSDRFSAERTGGSVSTLTIQRTQQEDSAVYLCASSSTRLAGVSDEQFFGPGTRLTVL.

This clone was seen a few times. The rearrangement joins TRBV6-5 to TRBJ1-5, with D possibly TRBD1 on 6 matching bases. Germline V gives CDR1 MNHEY, CDR2 SVGAGI. This CDR3 is built from 14 residues. V shed 5 bases and J shed 2 bases, with 10 bases lying between them. The CDR3 coding sequence is TGTGCCAGCAGTCCCTCAGGGGGCAATCAGCCCCAGCATTTT. The encoded protein is CASSPSGGNQPQHF.

In its sample, this clone was seen a few times. The chain recombines TRBV5-1 with TRBJ2-5; a weak D match, TRBD2 (5 bases). Per germline, CDR1 SGHRS and CDR2 YFSETQ. V was shortened by 2 bases and J by 2 bases, with 10 bases between the two germline ends. The CDR3 runs 14 residues. DNA for the CDR3: TGCGCCAGCAGCTTTTGGACTCAGCAAGAGACCCAGTACTTC. Translated: CASSFWTQQETQYF.

The chain recombines TRBV28 with TRBJ2-1; D not certain. CDR1 is MDHEN, CDR2 SYDVKM, per germline. CDR3 length: 15 amino acids. Trimming took 2 bases from V and 2 from J, leaving 10 bases between them. CDR3 nucleotides: TGTGCCAGCAGTTTAATCAGTGGCCCCTACAATGAGCAGTTCTTC. It is translated as CASSLISGPYNEQFF.

In this sample, this clone turned up a few times. The chain carries TRBV7-8 and TRBJ2-6, with TRBD1 identical over 7 bases. CDR1 SGHVS and CDR2 FQNEAQ come from the germline V gene. V shed 3 bases and J 2 bases; nucleotides not matched to a gene: 4. The CDR3 is 16 amino acids. The CDR3 loop reads CASSFRGGPGANVLTF. The CDR3 bases are TGTGCCAGCAGCTTTCGAGGGGGCCCTGGGGCCAACGTCCTGACTTTC.

The table lists this clone with a count of one. The chain has TRBV25-1 and TRBJ1-5; 9 bases fit TRBD1. Looked up from germline, CDR1 is MGHDK and CDR2 is SYGVNS. This CDR3 region has 16 residues. The V segment lost 3 bases and the J segment 3 bases; nucleotides outside the gene matches: 6. CDR3 region: CASSEAGTGNNQPQHF. In DNA, the CDR3 is TGTGCCAGCAGTGAGGCCGGGACAGGGAACAATCAGCCCCAGCATTTT.

This clone was detected a few times. The CDR3 here is CASSQFLLGQVDGYTF. In DNA form, the CDR3 reads TGTGCCAGCAGCCAGTTTCTCCTCGGACAGGTTGATGGCTACACCTTC. The V gene is TRBV4-2, the J gene TRBJ1-2; 7 bases fit TRBD1. Germline CDR1 reads LGHNA; CDR2 reads YNFKEQ. The J segment lost 6 bases and the V segment lost 3 bases, leaving 13 bases of the junction unmatched. This CDR3 has 16 residues.

This clone was counted only a few times. The chain recombines TRBV6-1 with TRBJ1-1, with TRBD1 matching over 7 bases. V was clipped by 6 bases and J by 5 bases; unmatched bases: 9. CDR1 is MNHNS, CDR2 SASEGT, per germline. The CDR3 runs to 14 residues. CDR3 nucleotides: TGTGCCAGCAGAGTGACAGGGTGGGGTACTGAAGCTTTCTTT. It yields the protein CASRVTGWGTEAFF.

The genes are TRBV30 and TRBJ2-5, with 8 bases fitting TRBD2. V was clipped by 4 bases and J by 0 bases; unmatched bases: 1. Germline V CDR1 and CDR2: GTSNPN, SVGIG (reference sequence). The CDR3 has 13 residues. The CDR3 reads CAWTSGYQETQYF. The CDR3 bases are TGTGCCTGGACTAGCGGGTACCAAGAGACCCAGTACTTC.

The V gene is TRBV7-9, the J gene TRBJ2-7, with a possible D match to TRBD2 (7 bases). V was cut by 4 bases and J by 1 base, with 11 bases left in between. The CDR3 runs 14 residues. CDR1 SEHNR and CDR2 FQNEAQ come from the germline V gene (reference sequence). The chain's CDR3 is CASSSQGLSYEQYF. The CDR3 DNA reads as TGTGCCAGCAGCTCACAGGGACTATCCTACGAGCAGTACTTC.

The chain recombines TRBV28 with TRBJ1-5, with D possibly TRBD1 on 5 matching bases. Germline V gene data show CDR1 as MDHEN and CDR2 as SYDVKM. V gave up 8 bases and J gave up 3 bases, with 23 bases separating them. The CDR3 has 17 residues. The CDR3: CASLTRGAGLDNQPQHF. CDR3 nucleotide sequence: TGTGCCAGCCTAACAAGGGGCGCCGGTCTCGACAATCAGCCCCAGCATTTT.

This clone was seen a few times. This chain joins TRBV27 and TRBJ2-7; TRBD1 agrees at 9 bases. Germline CDR1 and CDR2: MNHEY and SMNVEV (reference sequence). The CDR3 has 14 residues. J lost 6 bases, V lost 8 bases, and 11 bases had no gene match. CDR3 region: CASGMGQGIREQYF. Here the CDR3 DNA reads TGTGCCAGCGGAATGGGACAGGGAATCCGCGAGCAGTACTTC.

This chain links TRBV6-4 with TRBJ2-5; 10 bases line up with TRBD2. Trimming cost V 4 bases and J 4 bases; bases outside gene matches: 0. CDR3 length equals 13 residues. Germline assignment: CDR1 MRHNA and CDR2 SNTAGT. CDR3: CASSASGRETQYF. The CDR3 DNA sequence: TGTGCCAGCAGTGCTAGCGGGAGAGAGACCCAGTACTTC.

This clone was counted a few times. The gene calls are TRBV30 and TRBJ2-3, with 10 bases matching TRBD1. The length of the CDR3 is 15 residues. J gave up 3 bases and V 3 bases, and 6 bases lay outside the gene matches. CDR1 is GTSNPN, CDR2 SVGIG, per germline (reference sequence). The CDR3 DNA reads as TGTGCCTGGAGACGACAGGGGGCGCGTACAGATACGCAGTATTTT. Translating it yields CAWRRQGARTDTQYF.

The table lists this clone with a few counts. This chain uses TRBV6-1 with TRBJ1-5; TRBD1 matches 7 bases. V was pared by 6 bases and J by 7 bases, with 9 bases of the junction left unmatched. CDR1 is MNHNS, CDR2 SASEGT, per germline. This CDR3 region has 14 residues. The DNA of the CDR3 is TGTGCCAGCAGAACCGTCAGGGGGACGCAGCCCCAGCATTTT. The encoded protein is CASRTVRGTQPQHF.